The rows below give T cell receptor beta chains drawn from one sample of a study of T cell responses to AZD1222 COVID-19 vaccine. Some clones are missing from TCRdb's copy, which holds only in-frame ones; the method was immunoSEQ multiplex PCR. The table lists approximately 52,000 clones, roughly 87% of them singletons. Sample: peripheral blood, taken 28 days after the second AZD1222 dose. The source is an adult who received the AZD1222 COVID-19 vaccine. CDR3s include the opening cysteine and the closing phenylalanine or tryptophan. The D gene is left open where the match is weak. Some rows have no size entry. The others give once, few or many, or a class for an expanded clone.

V gene	clone size	J gene	D gene	CDR3 DNA	CDR3 protein
TRBV24-1	.	TRBJ2-7	.	TGTGCCACCAGTGCCCAAACGGGCCCGCAGTACTTC	CATSAQTGPQYF
TRBV19	.	TRBJ1-5	.	TGTGCCAGTAGTATCTTGGGCCCAGGAGGTGGTCAGCCCCAGCATTTT	CASSILGPGGGQPQHF
TRBV15	.	TRBJ2-3	.	TGTGCCACCAGCAGGGCCTTCGGTTCAGGCACAGATACGCAGTATTTT	CATSRAFGSGTDTQYF
TRBV11-2	.	TRBJ1-2	TRBD1	TGTGCCAGCAGCTTAACCTCCGGGACAGGGAATGGCTACACCTTC	CASSLTSGTGNGYTF
TRBV28	few	TRBJ1-2	.	TGTGCCAGCAGTCCCACGGGGGGGCTGGGGGGCTACACCTTC	CASSPTGGLGGYTF
TRBV6-4	once	TRBJ2-1	TRBD2	TGTGCCAGCAGCGCCGGGACTAGCGATGAGCAGTTCTTC	CASSAGTSDEQFF
TRBV7-3	.	TRBJ2-3	.	TGTGCCAGCAGCTTCGGCGGGAGCACAGATACGCAGTATTTT	CASSFGGSTDTQYF
TRBV7-2	.	TRBJ2-1	.	TGTGCCAGCAGCTTGCACGGCAGAGGCGGTGAGCAGTTCTTC	CASSLHGRGGEQFF
TRBV14	.	TRBJ2-5	TRBD2	TGTGCCAGCAGCCAAACTAGCGGGAGCTACCAAGAGACCCAGTACTTC	CASSQTSGSYQETQYF
TRBV29-1	few	TRBJ1-6	TRBD1	TGCAGCGTAGGGGACAGCGGACATAATTCACCCCTCCACTTT	CSVGDSGHNSPLHF
TRBV10-2	.	TRBJ2-7	TRBD2	TGCGCCAGCTCCGGACTAGCGGGTCTCTCCTACGAGCAGTACTTC	CASSGLAGLSYEQYF
TRBV19	.	TRBJ1-5	TRBD1	TGTGCCAGTAGCCGTATCGGGACAGATAGCAATCAGCCCCAGCATTTT	CASSRIGTDSNQPQHF
TRBV18	.	TRBJ1-2	TRBD1	TGTGCCAGCTCACCAGCGACAGGGGGTCGGTATGGCTACACCTTC	CASSPATGGRYGYTF
TRBV30	.	TRBJ2-5	TRBD2	TGTGCCTGGAGCGAAGGGACTAGCGGGAGGGAAGAGACCCAGTACTTC	CAWSEGTSGREETQYF
TRBV4-1	once	TRBJ2-1	.	TGCGCCAGCAGCCCCCAGGTGGGAGACGTTGAGCAGTTCTTC	CASSPQVGDVEQFF
TRBV11-3	.	TRBJ2-1	TRBD1	TGTGCCAGCAGCCCGAGGGACAGGGGTTGGGATGAGCAGTTCTTC	CASSPRDRGWDEQFF
TRBV19	.	TRBJ2-2	.	TGTGCCAGTACCCCGGACACACGCACCGGGGAGCTGTTTTTT	CASTPDTRTGELFF
TRBV5-1	once	TRBJ2-3	.	TGCGCCAGCAGCTTGGTCGGGGCCCTCACAGATACGCAGTATTTT	CASSLVGALTDTQYF
TRBV10-3	.	TRBJ1-1	TRBD1	TGTGCCATCAGTCCAGGGGGTCTCGAAGCTTTCTTT	CAISPGGLEAFF
TRBV28	.	TRBJ1-5	.	TGTGCCAGCAGTTTCAGGGGCGCCCAGCCCCAGCATTTT	CASSFRGAQPQHF
TRBV6-5	.	TRBJ1-1	.	TGTGCCAGCAGAGAGGCCGGGAGGGCTTTCTTT	CASREAGRAFF
TRBV28	.	TRBJ1-4	.	TGTGCCAGCAGTTTCCCCTCCCCGGGGCTGAGGGAAAAACTGTTTTTT	CASSFPSPGLREKLFF
TRBV27	.	TRBJ1-5	.	TGTGCCAGCAGTCCAAACGACAACCTCAATCAGCCCCAGCATTTT	CASSPNDNLNQPQHF
TRBV9	.	TRBJ2-7	.	TGTGCCAGCAGCATAGGCAGGGTTTCCTACGAGCAGTACTTC	CASSIGRVSYEQYF
TRBV4-2	.	TRBJ2-1	TRBD2	TGTGCCAGCAGCCCCCCAGAGGGAGGGCCTTACAATGAGCAGTTCTTC	CASSPPEGGPYNEQFF
TRBV19	.	TRBJ2-3	TRBD2	TGTGCCAGTAGTCCGTCCCGGGGGGGCACAGATACGCAGTATTTT	CASSPSRGGTDTQYF
TRBV29-1	.	TRBJ2-5	TRBD2	TGCAGCGTGAGGGGGGCTAGCGGGAGGGAAGAGACCCAGTACTTC	CSVRGASGREETQYF
TRBV29-1	.	TRBJ2-3	.	TGCAGCGTTGGGGATAGAGTGGGGGCAGATACGCAGTATTTT	CSVGDRVGADTQYF
TRBV5-6	.	TRBJ1-5	.	TGTGCCAGCAGCTTGGTTTCCAATAGCAATCAGCCCCAGCATTTT	CASSLVSNSNQPQHF
TRBV5-6	.	TRBJ1-2	.	TGTGCCAGCAGCTTAGGGGCGAACTATGGCTACACCTTC	CASSLGANYGYTF
TRBV9	.	TRBJ2-2	.	TGTGCCAGCAGCGTGTCGAGCGGTCAAACCGGGGAGCTGTTTTTT	CASSVSSGQTGELFF
TRBV7-2	.	TRBJ2-7	TRBD2	TGTGCCAGCAGCTTATTCCTAGCGGGAGGGGTCCGTTACGAGCAGTACTTC	CASSLFLAGGVRYEQYF
TRBV7-9	.	TRBJ2-5	.	TGTGCCAGCAGCTTAAATATGGCGGAGACCCAGTACTTC	CASSLNMAETQYF
TRBV20-1	.	TRBJ1-2	.	TGCAGTGCTAGAGCCCTCCAGGACGGACCTTTC	CSARALQDGPF
TRBV24-1	.	TRBJ1-1	.	TGTGCCACCAGTGCCCAGGGAAAGAACACTGAAGCTTTCTTT	CATSAQGKNTEAFF
TRBV19	.	TRBJ1-1	.	TGTGCCAGTAGTATGTGGGGGCGGGCTGAAGCTTTCTTT	CASSMWGRAEAFF
TRBV28	.	TRBJ1-5	TRBD1	TGTGCCAGCAGTCCCCCGACAGGGGGCCTCCAGCATTTT	CASSPPTGGLQHF
TRBV18	.	TRBJ1-6	TRBD1	TGTGCCAGCTCACCCTCGACCCCGACAGGGGCGGGAAATTCACCCCTCCACTTT	CASSPSTPTGAGNSPLHF
TRBV19	few	TRBJ1-5	.	TGTGCCAGTAGTATATATCGGGGGGCCCATCAGCCCCAGCATTTT	CASSIYRGAHQPQHF
TRBV29-1	.	TRBJ1-2	TRBD1	TGCAGCGCTACCGGGACAGGGAACTATGGCTACACCTTC	CSATGTGNYGYTF
TRBV27	.	TRBJ2-2	TRBD1	TGTGCCAGCCAACAGGGGCGGTTCTCCGGGGAGCTGTTTTTT	CASQQGRFSGELFF
TRBV28	.	TRBJ1-2	.	TGTGCCAGCAGCCCGACTGTGAACTATGGCTACACCTTC	CASSPTVNYGYTF
TRBV11-2	.	TRBJ2-7	.	TGTGCCAGCAGCCCCAACAGGGATTACTCCTACGAGCAGTACTTC	CASSPNRDYSYEQYF
TRBV7-6	.	TRBJ2-7	.	TGTGCCAGCACCCCCCGGGCTGGTGGCTACGAGCAGTACTTC	CASTPRAGGYEQYF
TRBV29-1	.	TRBJ1-1	.	TGCAGCGTTGTGTGGGGGCTTCGGGTGGACACTGAAGCTTTCTTT	CSVVWGLRVDTEAFF
TRBV5-4	.	TRBJ1-1	.	TGTGCCAGCAGCTTGGGGGACCGCCCGAACACTGAAGCTTTCTTT	CASSLGDRPNTEAFF
TRBV20-1	.	TRBJ2-7	TRBD2	TGCAGTGCCCAGGGACTAGCCGAGCAGTACTTC	CSAQGLAEQYF
TRBV6-1	.	TRBJ1-5	.	TGTGCCAGCAGTGAGAACAGGGATCAGCCCCAGCATTTT	CASSENRDQPQHF
TRBV19	.	TRBJ2-7	TRBD1	TGTGCCAGTAGTAGACAGGGGAGCCACGAGCAGTACTTC	CASSRQGSHEQYF